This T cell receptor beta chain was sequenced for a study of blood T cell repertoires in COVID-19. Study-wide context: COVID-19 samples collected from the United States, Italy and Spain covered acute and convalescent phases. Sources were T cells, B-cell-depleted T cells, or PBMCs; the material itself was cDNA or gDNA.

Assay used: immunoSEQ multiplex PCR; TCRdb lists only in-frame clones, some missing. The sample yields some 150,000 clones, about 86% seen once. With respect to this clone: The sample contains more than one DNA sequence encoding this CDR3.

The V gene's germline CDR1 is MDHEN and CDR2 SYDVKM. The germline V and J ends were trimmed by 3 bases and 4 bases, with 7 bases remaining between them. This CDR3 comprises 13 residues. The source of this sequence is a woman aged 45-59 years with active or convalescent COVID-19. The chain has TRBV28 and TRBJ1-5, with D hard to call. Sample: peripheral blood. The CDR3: CASSFSGNQPQHF. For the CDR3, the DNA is TGTGCCAGCAGTTTCTCGGGGAATCAGCCCCAGCATTTT.